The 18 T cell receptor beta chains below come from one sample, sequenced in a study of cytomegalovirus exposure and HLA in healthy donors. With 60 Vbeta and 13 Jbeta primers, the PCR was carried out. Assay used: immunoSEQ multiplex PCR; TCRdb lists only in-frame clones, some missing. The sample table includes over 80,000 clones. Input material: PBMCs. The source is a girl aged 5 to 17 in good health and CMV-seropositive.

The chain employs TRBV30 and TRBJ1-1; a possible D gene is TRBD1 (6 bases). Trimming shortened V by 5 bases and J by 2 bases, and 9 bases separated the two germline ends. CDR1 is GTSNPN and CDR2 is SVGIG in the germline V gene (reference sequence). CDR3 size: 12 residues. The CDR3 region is CAWEGGNTEAFF. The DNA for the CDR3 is TGTGCCTGGGAAGGGGGTAACACTGAAGCTTTCTTT.

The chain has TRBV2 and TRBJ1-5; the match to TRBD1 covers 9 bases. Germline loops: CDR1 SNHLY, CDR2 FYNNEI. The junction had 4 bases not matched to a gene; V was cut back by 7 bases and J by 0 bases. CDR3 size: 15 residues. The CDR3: CASKGQGISNQPQHF. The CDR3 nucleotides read TGTGCCAGCAAAGGACAGGGGATTAGCAATCAGCCCCAGCATTTT.

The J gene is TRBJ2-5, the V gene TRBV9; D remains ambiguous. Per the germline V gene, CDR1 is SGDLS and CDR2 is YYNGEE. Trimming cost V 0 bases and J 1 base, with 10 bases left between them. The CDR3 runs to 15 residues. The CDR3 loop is CASSVEGVPQETQYF. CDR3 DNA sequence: TGTGCCAGCAGCGTAGAAGGAGTTCCCCAAGAGACCCAGTACTTC.

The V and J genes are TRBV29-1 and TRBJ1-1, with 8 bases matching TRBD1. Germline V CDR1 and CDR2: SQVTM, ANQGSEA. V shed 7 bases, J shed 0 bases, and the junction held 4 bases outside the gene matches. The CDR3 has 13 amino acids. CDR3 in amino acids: CSGTDRVNTEAFF. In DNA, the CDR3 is TGCAGCGGGACGGACAGGGTGAACACTGAAGCTTTCTTT.

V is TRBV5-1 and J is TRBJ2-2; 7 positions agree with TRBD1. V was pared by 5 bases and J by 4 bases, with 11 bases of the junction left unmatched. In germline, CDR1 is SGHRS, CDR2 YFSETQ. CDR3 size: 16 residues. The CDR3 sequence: CASRGALRGFTGELFF. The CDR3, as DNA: TGCGCCAGCAGAGGAGCCCTCAGGGGGTTCACCGGGGAGCTGTTTTTT.

In nucleotides, the CDR3 is TGTGCCAGCAGCTTGTTCCTTAGGGGGCGAAACACTGAAGCTTTCTTT. Translation: CASSLFLRGRNTEAFF. The chain is built from TRBV11-3 and TRBJ1-1; 7 bases are a match to TRBD1. Germline V gene lookup returns CDR1 SGHNT and CDR2 YENEEA. CDR3 length equals 16 residues. Trimming at V came to 3 bases and at J to 2 bases, leaving 9 bases not matched to a gene.

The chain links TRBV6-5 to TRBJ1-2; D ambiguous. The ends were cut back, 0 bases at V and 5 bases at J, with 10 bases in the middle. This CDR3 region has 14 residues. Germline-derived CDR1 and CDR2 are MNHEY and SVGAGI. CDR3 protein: CASSYSTTGYGYTF. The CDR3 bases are TGTGCCAGCAGTTACTCGACGACGGGGTATGGCTACACCTTC.

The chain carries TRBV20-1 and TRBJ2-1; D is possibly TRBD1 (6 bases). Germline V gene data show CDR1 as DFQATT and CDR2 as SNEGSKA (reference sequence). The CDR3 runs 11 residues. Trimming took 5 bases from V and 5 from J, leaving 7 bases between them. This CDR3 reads CSASGDNEQFF. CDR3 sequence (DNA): TGCAGTGCTTCAGGGGACAATGAGCAGTTCTTC.

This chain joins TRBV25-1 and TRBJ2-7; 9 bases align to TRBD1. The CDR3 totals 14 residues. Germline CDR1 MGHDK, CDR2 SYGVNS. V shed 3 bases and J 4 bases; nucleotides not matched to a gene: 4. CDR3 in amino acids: CASSDPGTGYEQYF. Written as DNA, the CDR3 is TGTGCCAGCAGTGACCCCGGGACAGGGTACGAGCAGTACTTC.

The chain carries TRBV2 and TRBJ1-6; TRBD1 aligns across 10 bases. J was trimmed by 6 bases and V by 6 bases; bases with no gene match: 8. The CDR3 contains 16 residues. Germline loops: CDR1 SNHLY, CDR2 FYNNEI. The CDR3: CASRLTGTGVNSPLHF. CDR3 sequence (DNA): TGTGCCAGCAGGTTAACCGGGACAGGGGTTAATTCACCCCTCCACTTT.

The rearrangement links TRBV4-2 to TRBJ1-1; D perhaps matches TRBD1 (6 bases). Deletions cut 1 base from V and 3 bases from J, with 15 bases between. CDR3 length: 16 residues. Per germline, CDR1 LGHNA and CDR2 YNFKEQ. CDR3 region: CASSQVVKGGHTEAFF. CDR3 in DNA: TGTGCCAGCAGCCAAGTGGTTAAGGGGGGGCACACTGAAGCTTTCTTT.

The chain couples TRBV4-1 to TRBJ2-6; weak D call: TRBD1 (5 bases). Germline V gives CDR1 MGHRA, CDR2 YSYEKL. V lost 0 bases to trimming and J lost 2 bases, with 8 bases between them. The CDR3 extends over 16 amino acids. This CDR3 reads CASSQEGQAGANVLTF. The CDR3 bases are TGCGCCAGCAGCCAAGAGGGGCAGGCTGGGGCCAACGTCCTGACTTTC.

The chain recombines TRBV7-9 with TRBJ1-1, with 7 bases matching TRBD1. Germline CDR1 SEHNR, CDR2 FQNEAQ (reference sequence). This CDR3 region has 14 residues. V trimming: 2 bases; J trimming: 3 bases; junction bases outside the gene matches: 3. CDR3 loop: CASSLTQGDTEAFF. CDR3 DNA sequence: TGTGCCAGCAGCTTAACGCAGGGGGACACTGAAGCTTTCTTT.

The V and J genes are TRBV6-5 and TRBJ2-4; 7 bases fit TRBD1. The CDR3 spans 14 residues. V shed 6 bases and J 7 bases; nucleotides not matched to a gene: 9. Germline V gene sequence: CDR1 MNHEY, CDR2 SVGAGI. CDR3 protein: CASSRDRETNIQYF. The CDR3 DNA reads TGTGCCAGCAGCCGGGACAGAGAAACGAACATTCAGTACTTC.

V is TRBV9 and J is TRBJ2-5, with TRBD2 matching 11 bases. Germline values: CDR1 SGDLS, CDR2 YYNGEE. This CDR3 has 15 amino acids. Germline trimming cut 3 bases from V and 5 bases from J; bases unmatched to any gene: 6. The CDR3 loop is CASSDGTSGGETQYF. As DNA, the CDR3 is TGTGCCAGCAGCGACGGGACTAGCGGAGGGGAGACCCAGTACTTC. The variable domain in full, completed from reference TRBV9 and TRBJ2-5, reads DSGVTQTPKHLITATGQRVTLRCSPRSGDLSVYWYQQSLDQGLQFLIQYYNGEERAKGNILERFSAQQFPDLHSELNLSSLELGDSALYFCASSDGTSGGETQYFGPGTRLLVL.

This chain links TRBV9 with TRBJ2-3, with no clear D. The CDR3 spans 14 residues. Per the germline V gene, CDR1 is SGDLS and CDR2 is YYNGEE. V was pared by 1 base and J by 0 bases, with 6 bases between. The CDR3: CASSVITSTDTQYF. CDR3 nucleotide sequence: TGTGCCAGCAGCGTAATCACTAGCACAGATACGCAGTATTTT. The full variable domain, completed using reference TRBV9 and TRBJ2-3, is DSGVTQTPKHLITATGQRVTLRCSPRSGDLSVYWYQQSLDQGLQFLIQYYNGEERAKGNILERFSAQQFPDLHSELNLSSLELGDSALYFCASSVITSTDTQYFGPGTRLTVL.

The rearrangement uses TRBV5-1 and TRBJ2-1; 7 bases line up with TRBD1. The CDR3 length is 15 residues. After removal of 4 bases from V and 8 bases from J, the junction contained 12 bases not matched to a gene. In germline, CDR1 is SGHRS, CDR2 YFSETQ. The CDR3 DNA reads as TGCGCCAGCAGCATCCGGACAGGTTGGGGCGATGAGCAGTTCTTC. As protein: CASSIRTGWGDEQFF.

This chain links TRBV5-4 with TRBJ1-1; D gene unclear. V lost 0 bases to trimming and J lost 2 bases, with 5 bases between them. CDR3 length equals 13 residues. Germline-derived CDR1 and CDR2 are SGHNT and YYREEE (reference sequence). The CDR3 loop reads CASSLVVNTEAFF. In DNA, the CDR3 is TGTGCCAGCAGCTTGGTAGTTAACACTGAAGCTTTCTTT.